This T cell receptor beta chain was observed in a study of blood T cell repertoires in COVID-19 (dated by TCRdb to 2020 to 2022). Turning to the overall study: The collaborator samples originated in the United States, Italy and Spain and spanned the acute and convalescent phases of COVID-19. A freely available public database, intended as a resource for researchers studying the immune response to SARS-CoV-2, is where the repertoires were released. The dataset comprised deeply sampled blood TCRbeta repertoires from subjects exposed to, actively infected with, or recovered from COVID-19. The samples were drawn from the first 160 participants of the ongoing ImmuneRACE study and from more than 1,000 subjects provided by 6 global collaborators. The material from the prospective study consisted of cDNA or gDNA derived from T cells, B-cell-depleted T cells, or PBMCs. A de-identified subject ID, COVID-19 status, age in years and sex were almost always included in the sample metadata. Where available, HLA class I and class II types were obtained from metadata supplied by the sample provider rather than from assay-based typing.

Results and caveats for the whole study, not just this receptor: How much clinical and demographic metadata was included differed by source and by participant, and the metadata was provided uncurated.

TCRbeta CDR3 regions were amplified from genomic DNA by means of the immunoSEQ Assay, a bias-controlled multiplex PCR. Per the original workflow: Within the assay, amplification of reference gene primers was used to estimate how many nucleated cells each sample contained. To quantify the absolute abundance of each unique TCRbeta CDR3 rearrangement, sequence reads were collapsed and filtered. For each sample, productive Simpson clonality was calculated as the square root of Simpson's diversity index across productive rearrangements. In its TCRdb copy, this immuneACCESS table keeps in-frame sequences only and misses some clones. Where compared with another copy, unresolved V genes explain less than half of these, and the others have no known cause. That table supplies the V and J calls and clone size; D and trimming were determined from the DNA. The sample yields about 440,000 clones; around 88% were counted once. The top ten clones comprise around 13% of the sample.

One collaborating source in Seattle enrolled patients while the patients were actively infected and followed the patients over time throughout the course of disease. Each collaborating institution followed its own protocols to collect whole blood in K2EDTA tubes. Collaborator samples were shipped for TCRbeta analysis as frozen whole blood, isolated PBMCs, or DNA extracted from either sample type. Sequences LNHDA (CDR1) and SQIVND (CDR2) are obtained from the germline V gene (reference sequence). Trimming removed 1 base from V and 3 bases from J; the gene matches leave 9 bases unexplained. The CDR3 contains 17 residues, cysteine and phenylalanine counted. The sequence is cut down to CDR3 DNA, 51 bases in frame from base 1. A note on this clone: No cognate antigen has been identified for it. No base qualities exist here, and no much larger clone lies one base off it.

The sequenced sample was peripheral blood. The sequence joins TRBV19 to TRBJ1-5, and 7 junction bases match TRBD1. This TCR came from a woman between 50 and 59 years old with COVID-19, enrolled during active disease. The nucleotides read TGTGCCAGTAGTATAGTTCTAGGGGGCAACTTCAATCAGCCCCAGCATTTT. The resulting protein is CASSIVLGGNFNQPQHF.